The 15 T cell receptor beta chains listed next were all sequenced from one sample in a study of blood T cell repertoires in COVID-19. The method was immunoSEQ multiplex PCR; TCRdb's version includes in-frame clones alone and lacks a portion of them. The sample consists of approximately 200,000 clones, 75% to 90% of them appearing once. Sequencing was performed on PBMCs or T cells enriched from blood (not recorded which). The receptors were sampled from a woman under 40 who had been exposed to COVID-19.

This rearrangement joins TRBV28 to TRBJ2-7, with D perhaps matching TRBD2 (6 bases). CDR3 size: 15 residues. From germline, CDR1 is MDHEN and CDR2 SYDVKM. With 2 bases removed from V and 2 bases from J, the gap between germline ends came to 13 bases. DNA for the CDR3: TGTGCCAGCAGTTTACAGTCGGGGGATACCTACGAGCAGTACTTC. Encoded protein: CASSLQSGDTYEQYF.

This sequence joins TRBV28 and TRBJ2-6, with D tentatively TRBD2 (5 bases). The V end was cut by 4 bases, the J end by 4 bases, with 11 bases between. The CDR3 covers 15 residues. In germline, CDR1 is MDHEN, CDR2 SYDVKM. CDR3 sequence reads: CASSSQERGANVLTF. The CDR3 DNA sequence: TGTGCCAGCAGTTCTCAAGAGCGGGGGGCCAACGTCCTGACTTTC.

This clone was counted a few times. This chain joins TRBV19 and TRBJ1-4; D call uncertain. The germline V gene has CDR1 LNHDA and CDR2 SQIVND (reference sequence). The CDR3 extends over 14 amino acids. V lost 2 bases and J 5 bases, leaving 9 bases between the germline ends. The CDR3 loop is CASSIQNLNEKLFF. The CDR3 region has the DNA TGTGCCAGTAGTATACAAAACTTAAATGAAAAACTGTTTTTT.

The gene calls are TRBV20-1 and TRBJ2-1; 10 positions match TRBD1. Looked up from germline, CDR1 is DFQATT and CDR2 is SNEGSKA (reference sequence). V lost 3 bases, J lost 4 bases, and 6 bases stayed unmatched. The CDR3 runs to 15 residues. CDR3 region: CSASSGQGFYNEQFF. CDR3 DNA: TGCAGTGCTAGTTCGGGACAGGGGTTTTACAATGAGCAGTTCTTC.

The V call is TRBV3-1 (or the pseudogene TRBV3-2), the J call TRBJ2-2; D is unresolved. The CDR3 covers 13 residues. Germline V gene lookup returns CDR1 LGHDT and CDR2 YNNKEL (reference sequence). V was cut by 4 bases and J by 5 bases, with 8 bases left in between. The CDR3 DNA follows: TGTGCCAGCAGCCGACTTAATACCGGGGAGCTGTTTTTT. Protein sequence: CASSRLNTGELFF.

The rearrangement links TRBV6-2 or TRBV6-3 to TRBJ1-2, with D unclear. This CDR3 comprises 12 residues. Trimming took off 4 bases at V and 3 bases at J, with 6 bases between the two ends. Germline CDR1 reads MNHEY; CDR2 reads SVGEGT. For the CDR3, the DNA is TGTGCCAGCAGTTCACGGGACTATGGCTACACCTTC. As protein: CASSSRDYGYTF.

The CDR3 region is CASSFIPLRRGYEQYF. As DNA, the CDR3 is TGTGCCAGCAGTTTTATTCCGTTGAGGCGGGGTTATGAGCAGTACTTC. The chain recombines TRBV27 with TRBJ2-7; TRBD2 might be the D (6 bases). There are 16 residues in the CDR3. Germline V gives CDR1 MNHEY, CDR2 SMNVEV (reference sequence). Trimming took off 3 bases at V and 7 bases at J, with 22 bases between the two ends.

DNA of the CDR3: TGTGCCAGCAGCGCTACCCTGACAGTGCCCGTCTATGGCTACACCTTC. It yields the protein CASSATLTVPVYGYTF. The chain employs TRBV7-2 and TRBJ1-2; tentative D call: TRBD1 (5 bases). The CDR3 extends over 16 amino acids. The V and J ends lost 5 bases and 4 bases respectively, with 20 bases between them. Germline lookup yields CDR1 SGHTA and CDR2 FQGNSA.

V gene TRBV27 combines with J gene TRBJ1-2; D gene unclear. V dropped 6 bases and J dropped 1 base, with 9 bases sitting between them. Looked up from germline, CDR1 is MNHEY and CDR2 is SMNVEV (reference sequence). This CDR3 is built from 13 residues. The DNA for the CDR3 is TGTGCCAGCAGCAAGACAATTAACTATGGCTACACCTTC. Amino acids: CASSKTINYGYTF.

This clone was found once. The V call is TRBV29-1, the J call TRBJ2-7, with D unresolved. Germline V lookup: CDR1 SQVTM, CDR2 ANQGSEA. Trimming took 4 bases from V and 0 from J, leaving 10 bases between them. This CDR3 is 13 amino acids long. This chain's CDR3 is CSVVTGSSYEQYF. CDR3 nucleotide sequence: TGCAGCGTTGTTACCGGGTCCTCCTACGAGCAGTACTTC.

The rearrangement joins TRBV27 to TRBJ2-7; TRBD2 agrees at 8 bases. CDR3 length: 15 residues. Looked up from germline, CDR1 is MNHEY and CDR2 is SMNVEV (reference sequence). V dropped 6 bases and J dropped 5; count of bases not matched to a gene: 12. The CDR3 protein is CASSPSSGGLNEQYF. The DNA for the CDR3 is TGTGCCAGCAGCCCCTCTTCGGGGGGGCTGAACGAGCAGTACTTC.

V and J are TRBV7-4 and TRBJ1-5; 10 bases are a match to TRBD1. The CDR3 extends over 18 amino acids. The V gene's germline CDR1 is SGHVT and CDR2 SQSDAQ. V lost 6 bases and J lost 0; bases outside the gene matches: 11. CDR3 sequence (DNA): TGTGCCAGCAGTTCGGACAGGGGGATGGGGGCTAGCAATCAGCCCCAGCATTTT. Translation gives CASSSDRGMGASNQPQHF.

The rearrangement joins TRBV7-9 to TRBJ2-7, with unresolved D. Trimming pared 2 bases from V and 5 bases from J, leaving 10 bases between. The CDR3 has 13 residues. CDR1 is SEHNR, CDR2 FQNEAQ, per germline (reference sequence). The CDR3 DNA follows: TGTGCCAGCAGCTTATATCGGCGGCACGAGCAGTACTTC. Protein product: CASSLYRRHEQYF.

V gene TRBV18 combines with J gene TRBJ1-5, with a weak D call TRBD1 (6 bases). V lost 6 bases and J lost 1, with 13 bases in between. The CDR3 is 15 residues long. Germline V gene sequence: CDR1 KGHSH, CDR2 LQKENI. Written as DNA, the CDR3 is TGTGCCAGCTCTGATCGTACAGGGAGCAATCAGCCCCAGCATTTT. Translating gives CASSDRTGSNQPQHF.

This chain links TRBV30 with TRBJ2-7; D might be TRBD1 (6 bases). V lost 2 bases and J lost 7, with 21 bases in between. This CDR3 is 15 amino acids long. CDR1 is GTSNPN, CDR2 SVGIG, per germline (reference sequence). As DNA, the CDR3 is TGTGCCTGGAGTTCCAGAGGGGGAGCTCAGGGAGAGCAGTACTTC. Its translation: CAWSSRGGAQGEQYF.